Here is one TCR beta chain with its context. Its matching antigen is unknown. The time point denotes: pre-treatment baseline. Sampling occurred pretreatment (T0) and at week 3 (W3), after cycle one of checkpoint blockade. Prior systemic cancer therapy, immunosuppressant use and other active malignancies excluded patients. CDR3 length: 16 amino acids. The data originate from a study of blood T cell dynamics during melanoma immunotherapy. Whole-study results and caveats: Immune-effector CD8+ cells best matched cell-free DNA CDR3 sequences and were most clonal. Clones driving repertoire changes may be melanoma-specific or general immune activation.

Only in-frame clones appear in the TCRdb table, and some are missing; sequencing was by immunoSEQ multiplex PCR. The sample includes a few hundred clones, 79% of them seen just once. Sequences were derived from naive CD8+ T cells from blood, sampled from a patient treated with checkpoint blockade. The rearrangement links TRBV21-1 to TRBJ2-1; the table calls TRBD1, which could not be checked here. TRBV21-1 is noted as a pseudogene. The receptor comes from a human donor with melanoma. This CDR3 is CASSKATASLGNEQFF. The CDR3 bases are TGTGCCAGCAGCAAAGCTACAGCCTCCTTGGGCAATGAGCAGTTCTTC.